This TCR beta chain originates from a study of immune heterogeneity within non-small cell lung tumors. Multiplex PCR relied on 32 V and 13 J primers to amplify TCR beta CDR3. TCRdb fed the multiplex PCR reads into MiXCR, producing one record per CDR3 protein. The sample shows about 22,000 distinct CDR3 sequences, about 26% of them seen only once. Per sample, 600 ng of bulk tumor genomic DNA was the template used. Several biopsies were spaced far apart within each primary tumor and obtained as surgery took place. The study cohort was described as untreated, and its members had newly diagnosed non-small cell lung cancer. They went on to have curative surgery. Per the germline V gene, CDR1 is MNHNY and CDR2 is SVGAGI (reference sequence). This CDR3 is 18 amino acids long. Deletions cut 0 bases from V and 0 bases from J, with 15 bases between. At least ten counts were recorded for this clonotype.

The sample was lung tumor tissue. The chain has TRBV6-6 and TRBJ2-1, with D possibly TRBD2 on 5 matching bases. The TCR was taken from a man aged 40-50 years with non-small cell lung cancer. The CDR3 protein is CASSYSKAAGHSYNEQFF. The DNA for the CDR3 is TGTGCCAGCAGTTACTCGAAAGCGGCGGGCCACTCCTACAATGAGCAGTTCTTC.